This T cell receptor (beta chain) was recorded in a study of shared clonotypes between healthy human individuals. Libraries were prepared by immunoSEQ multiplex PCR; TCRdb keeps only in-frame clonotypes and omits some of them. The sample consists of more than 1 million clones, around 78% of them appearing once. Broader study findings: It was anticipated that sequencing depth would influence how many clonotypes donors shared.

Germline CDR1 is MDHEN and CDR2 is SYDVKM. V shed 5 bases and J shed 0 bases, with 7 bases lying between them. This CDR3 comprises 13 residues. Every donor, a Caucasian adult, lived in Nashville, Tennessee. CD45RA-negative memory and CD45RA+ naive subsets were split from the CD4+ cells. Concerning this clone itself: Its target is not known.

This chain joins TRBV28 and TRBJ1-1; D remains ambiguous. This clonotype was obtained from a man aged 18 to 29 in good health. Some clones in this sample may be carry-over from other donors' samples. The specimen sequenced was memory CD4+ T cells from PBMCs. Subset denoted: CD45RA-negative fraction. This CDR3 reads CASSPRLNTEAFF. CDR3 nucleotide sequence: TGTGCCAGCAGTCCCCGTCTGAACACTGAAGCTTTCTTT.